This section outlines one T cell receptor beta chain sequence together with its context. The CDR3 loop spans 14 amino acids. Looked up from germline, CDR1 is SGHRS and CDR2 is YFSETQ. V lost 3 bases and J lost 1; bases outside the gene matches: 2. The sample originates from a study of cytotoxic CD8 clonotypes in ibrutinib-treated CLL. TCR beta libraries used around 2 micrograms of DNA from cryopreserved PBMCs. Assay: immunoSEQ multiplex PCR; the TCRdb copy retains only in-frame clones and omits some. The top ten clones hold 4.8% of a sample with over 65,000 clones, roughly three quarters of them seen once.

The rearrangement uses TRBV5-1 and TRBJ2-5, with TRBD2 matching over 8 bases. The sequencing here drew on PBMCs, taken after 12 months of ibrutinib treatment. This TCR was sampled from a human donor with chronic lymphocytic leukemia. This chain's CDR3 is CASSSGGAQETQYF. DNA of the CDR3: TGCGCCAGCAGCTCCGGGGGGGCCCAAGAGACCCAGTACTTC.